This is a list of T cell receptor beta chains from one sample in a study of blood T cell repertoires in COVID-19. Using immunoSEQ multiplex PCR, the repertoire was profiled, and TCRdb retains in-frame clones only, with some absent. The sample has about 160,000 clones, over 90% seen once; the top ten hold under 2%. Sequencing was performed on peripheral blood. Every receptor here comes from a woman aged 55-69 years with COVID-19, enrolled during active disease. Both conserved end residues are part of each CDR3. D genes are given only for firm matches. Only some rows state a clone size, as once, few, many or a class for expanded clones.

size,V,D,J,DNA,CDR3
NA,TRBV4-2,NA,TRBJ1-1,TGTGCCAGCAGCCGCCCATACCAGGAAGTGCGGGAGGCTTTCTTT,CASSRPYQEVREAFF
NA,TRBV9,TRBD1,TRBJ1-2,TGTGCCAGCAGCGTTCTGGACAGGAACTATGGCTACACCTTC,CASSVLDRNYGYTF
once,TRBV5-5,NA,TRBJ1-4,TGTGCCAGCAGCCTCGACAGCCCAAATGAAAAACTGTTTTTT,CASSLDSPNEKLFF
NA,TRBV14,NA,TRBJ1-2,TGTGCCAGCAGCCAAGTGGCAGTCGCTTATGGCTACACCTTC,CASSQVAVAYGYTF
NA,TRBV6-1,NA,TRBJ1-2,TGTGCCAGCAGTGAAGGGGGGAGGGTTCAAGGCTACACCTTC,CASSEGGRVQGYTF
NA,TRBV19,NA,TRBJ1-2,TGTGCCAGTATGGATACAGGGACGCATGGCTACACCTTC,CASMDTGTHGYTF
NA,TRBV7-3,NA,TRBJ2-2,TGTGCCAGCAGGAATCCGGCCCAGGGGGGGAACACCGGGGAGCTGTTTTTT,CASRNPAQGGNTGELFF
NA,TRBV6-5,TRBD1,TRBJ1-2,TGTGCCAGCACCCGGGACAGACAAAACTATGGCTACACCTTC,CASTRDRQNYGYTF
NA,TRBV5-6,NA,TRBJ1-2,TGTGCCAGCAGCTTGGTCCAGGGATCTAACTATGGCTACACCTTC,CASSLVQGSNYGYTF
NA,TRBV3-1/TRBV3-2,NA,TRBJ2-5,TGTGCCAGCAGCTCAGTTTGGGGGCGCGGGGAGACCCAGTACTTC,CASSSVWGRGETQYF